These T cell receptor beta chains were read from a single sample in a study of cytomegalovirus exposure and HLA in healthy donors. Assay: immunoSEQ multiplex PCR; the TCRdb copy retains only in-frame clones and omits some. Of more than 80,000 clones in the sample, about four fifths were seen once. The sample was PBMCs. The receptors here all came from a female donor in good health and CMV-seropositive. The CDR3 runs from the conserved cysteine through the conserved F or W. Each record gives: J gene, V gene, D gene, clone size, CDR3 protein, CDR3 DNA. A D gene is named only where the DNA matches it firmly. Only some rows state a clone size, as once, few, many or a class for expanded clones.

TRBJ2-1 | TRBV18 | TRBD2 | once | CASSPLAGTYNEQFF | TGTGCCAGCTCACCCCTAGCGGGTACCTACAATGAGCAGTTCTTC
TRBJ2-1 | TRBV30 | . | once | CAWSGALRDEQFF | TGTGCCTGGAGTGGAGCTCTCCGGGATGAGCAGTTCTTC
TRBJ2-7 | TRBV9 | TRBD2 | . | CASSVGAGLSYEQYF | TGTGCCAGCAGCGTAGGAGCGGGACTCTCCTACGAGCAGTACTTC
TRBJ2-2 | TRBV7-2 | TRBD2 | . | CASSGGLATGELFF | TGTGCCAGCTCCGGGGGACTAGCGACCGGGGAGCTGTTTTTT
TRBJ2-3 | TRBV7-2 | TRBD2 | . | CASSSMGLGTDTQYF | TGTGCCAGCAGCTCCATGGGACTAGGAACAGATACGCAGTATTTT
TRBJ1-2 | TRBV29-1 | . | . | CSVEDPRYGYTF | TGCAGCGTTGAAGACCCGAGGTATGGCTACACCTTC
TRBJ1-4 | TRBV18 | TRBD1 | . | CASSAGQENEKLFF | TGTGCCAGCTCAGCAGGACAGGAGAATGAAAAACTGTTTTTT
TRBJ2-7 | TRBV6-5 | TRBD2 | . | CASSYSGSGRWDEQYF | TGTGCCAGCAGTTACTCAGGTAGCGGGAGATGGGACGAGCAGTACTTC
TRBJ1-2 | TRBV7-6 | TRBD1 | . | CASSLDEGARGYGYTF | TGTGCCAGCAGCTTAGATGAGGGGGCCAGGGGCTATGGCTACACCTTC
TRBJ1-4 | TRBV30 | TRBD1 | . | CAWSPGQGYEKLFF | TGTGCCTGGTCCCCGGGACAGGGTTATGAAAAACTGTTTTTT
TRBJ1-2 | TRBV4-3 | TRBD1 | . | CASSGDRGVVYGYTF | TGCGCCAGCAGCGGTGACAGGGGGGTTGTCTATGGCTACACCTTC
TRBJ2-7 | TRBV6-5 | TRBD1 | few | CASSTEGQIYEQYF | TGTGCCAGCAGTACAGAGGGACAGATCTACGAGCAGTACTTC
TRBJ2-7 | TRBV6-5 | TRBD1 | few | CASSYSDRGYEQYF | TGTGCCAGCAGTTACTCGGACAGGGGCTACGAGCAGTACTTC
TRBJ1-2 | TRBV5-1 | . | . | CASSLGDTSYGYTF | TGCGCCAGCAGCTTGGGAGACACTTCCTATGGCTACACCTTC
TRBJ1-2 | TRBV5-8 | TRBD1 | . | CASSYDGTAGYTF | TGTGCCAGCAGCTACGACGGGACAGCTGGCTACACCTTC
TRBJ1-1 | TRBV9 | . | . | CASSVEDRPTEAFF | TGTGCCAGCAGCGTAGAGGACAGACCCACTGAAGCTTTCTTT
TRBJ2-5 | TRBV7-9 | . | . | CASSRRGETQYF | TGTGCCAGCAGCCGTAGGGGCGAGACCCAGTACTTC
TRBJ2-3 | TRBV7-2 | . | once | CASSLAASADTQYF | TGTGCCAGCAGCTTAGCGGCTAGCGCAGATACGCAGTATTTT
TRBJ2-7 | TRBV7-9 | TRBD2 | . | CASSLSGLAGNYEQYF | TGTGCCAGCAGCCTCAGCGGACTAGCGGGGAACTACGAGCAGTACTTC
TRBJ1-1 | TRBV15 | . | . | CATSGGTSRFTEAFF | TGTGCCACCAGCGGAGGGACAAGCCGATTTACTGAAGCTTTCTTT
TRBJ1-1 | TRBV7-2 | . | . | CASSTQENTEAFF | TGTGCCAGCAGCACCCAGGAGAACACTGAAGCTTTCTTT
TRBJ2-7 | TRBV5-5 | TRBD2 | . | CASRAREGREQYF | TGTGCCAGCAGAGCTCGGGAGGGCCGCGAGCAGTACTTC
TRBJ1-2 | TRBV6-1 | . | few | CASSEVTGSYGYTF | TGTGCCAGCAGTGAGGTTACAGGGTCTTATGGCTACACCTTC
TRBJ1-1 | TRBV10-1 | . | few | CASRGDMNTEAFF | TGCGCCAGCAGGGGGGACATGAACACTGAAGCTTTCTTT
TRBJ2-7 | TRBV6-5 | TRBD1 | . | CASSYSDRETLYEQYF | TGTGCCAGCAGTTACTCCGACAGGGAAACCCTCTACGAGCAGTACTTC
TRBJ1-2 | TRBV30 | . | once | CAWSPGFANYGYTF | TGTGCCTGGAGTCCCGGGTTCGCTAACTATGGCTACACCTTC